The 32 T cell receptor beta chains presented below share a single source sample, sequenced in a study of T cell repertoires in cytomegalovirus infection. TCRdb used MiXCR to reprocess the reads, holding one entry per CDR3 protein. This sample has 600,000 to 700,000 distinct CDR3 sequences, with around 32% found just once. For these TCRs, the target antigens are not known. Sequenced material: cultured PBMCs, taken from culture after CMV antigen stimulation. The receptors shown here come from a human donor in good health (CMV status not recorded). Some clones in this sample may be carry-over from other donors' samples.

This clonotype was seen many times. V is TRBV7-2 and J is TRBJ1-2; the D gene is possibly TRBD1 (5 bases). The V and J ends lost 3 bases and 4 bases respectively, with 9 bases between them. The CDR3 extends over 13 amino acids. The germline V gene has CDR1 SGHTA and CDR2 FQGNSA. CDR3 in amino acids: CASSLGRAYGYTF. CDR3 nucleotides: TGTGCCAGCAGCTTGGGCAGGGCCTATGGCTACACCTTC. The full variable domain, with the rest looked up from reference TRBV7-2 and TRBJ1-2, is GAGVSQSPSNKVTEKGKDVELRCDPISGHTALYWYRQSLGQGLEFLIYFQGNSAPDKSGLPSDRFSAERTGGSVSTLTIQRTQQEDSAVYLCASSLGRAYGYTFGSGTRLTVV.

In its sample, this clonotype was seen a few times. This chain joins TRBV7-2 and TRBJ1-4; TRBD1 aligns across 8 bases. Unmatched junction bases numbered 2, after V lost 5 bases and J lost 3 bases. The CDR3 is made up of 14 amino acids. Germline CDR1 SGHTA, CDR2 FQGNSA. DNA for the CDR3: TGTGCCAGCAGCCAGGACAGGGCTAATGAAAAACTGTTTTTT. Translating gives CASSQDRANEKLFF.

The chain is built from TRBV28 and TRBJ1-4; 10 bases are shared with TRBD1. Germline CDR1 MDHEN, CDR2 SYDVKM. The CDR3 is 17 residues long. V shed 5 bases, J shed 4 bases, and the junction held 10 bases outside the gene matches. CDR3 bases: TGTGCCAGCAGTAACTTCCGGGACAGGGGCATTAATGAAAAACTGTTTTTT. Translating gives CASSNFRDRGINEKLFF.

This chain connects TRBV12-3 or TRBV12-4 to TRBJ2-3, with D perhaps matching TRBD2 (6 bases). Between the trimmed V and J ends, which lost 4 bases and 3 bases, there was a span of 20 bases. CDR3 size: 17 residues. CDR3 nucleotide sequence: TGTGCCAGCAGTTCGGGACTTGTTGGGAGGCCGACAGATACGCAGTATTTT. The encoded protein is CASSSGLVGRPTDTQYF.

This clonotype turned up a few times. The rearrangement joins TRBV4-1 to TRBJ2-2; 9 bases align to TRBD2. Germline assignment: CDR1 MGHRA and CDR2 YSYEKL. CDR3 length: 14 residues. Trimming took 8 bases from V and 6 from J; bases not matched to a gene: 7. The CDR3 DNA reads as TGCGCCAGCCGACGTAGCGGGAGAGCCGGGGAGCTGTTTTTT. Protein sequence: CASRRSGRAGELFF.

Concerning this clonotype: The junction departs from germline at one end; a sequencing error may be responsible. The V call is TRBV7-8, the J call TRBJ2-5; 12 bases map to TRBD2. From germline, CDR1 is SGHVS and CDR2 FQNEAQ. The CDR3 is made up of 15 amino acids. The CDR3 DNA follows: TGTGCCAGCAGCCTAGCGGGGGGGCCTAGAAAGACCCAGTACTTC. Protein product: CASSLAGGPRKTQYF.

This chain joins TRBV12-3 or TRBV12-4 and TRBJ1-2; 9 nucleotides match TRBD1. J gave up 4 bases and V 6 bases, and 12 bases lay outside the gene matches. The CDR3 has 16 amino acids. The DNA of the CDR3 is TGTGCCAGCAGCCAAGCTACAGGGGGCGCGGGCTATGGCTACACCTTC. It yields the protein CASSQATGGAGYGYTF.

CDR3 DNA sequence: TGTGCTAGTGGTTTGAGGACACCGGACAGGGCGAGGCAGACCCAGTACTTC. This codes for CASGLRTPDRARQTQYF. The chain is built from TRBV12-5 and TRBJ2-5; 8 nucleotides line up with TRBD1. CDR3 length: 17 amino acids. Germline CDR1 is LGHNT and CDR2 is FRNRAP. V lost 2 bases, J lost 6 bases, and 14 bases stayed unmatched.

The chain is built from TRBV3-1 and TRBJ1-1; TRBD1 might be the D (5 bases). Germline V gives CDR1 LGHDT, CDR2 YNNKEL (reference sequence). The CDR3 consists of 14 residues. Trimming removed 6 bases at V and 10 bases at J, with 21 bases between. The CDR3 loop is CASRHGTGPEVAFF. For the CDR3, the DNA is TGTGCCAGCAGGCACGGGACGGGCCCCGAGGTAGCTTTCTTT. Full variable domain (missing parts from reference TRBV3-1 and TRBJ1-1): DTAVSQTPKYLVTQMGNDKSIKCEQNLGHDTMYWYKQDSKKFLKIMFSYNNKELIINETVPNRFSPKSPDKAHLNLHINSLELGDSAVYFCASRHGTGPEVAFFGQGTRLTVV.

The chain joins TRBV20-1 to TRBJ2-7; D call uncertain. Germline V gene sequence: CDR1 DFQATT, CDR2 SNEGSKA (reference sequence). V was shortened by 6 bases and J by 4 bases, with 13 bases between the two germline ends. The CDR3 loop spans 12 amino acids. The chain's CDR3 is CSAQDDTYEQYF. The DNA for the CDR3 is TGCAGTGCACAAGACGACACGTACGAGCAGTACTTC.

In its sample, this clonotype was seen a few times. The CDR3 nucleotides are TGTGCCAGCAGCTTAGACTCAGGGGAAAGAGGGGCCCAGCATTTT. This codes for CASSLDSGERGAQHF. The V and J genes are TRBV7-6 and TRBJ1-5, with D possibly TRBD1 on 6 matching bases. CDR1 and CDR2 from the germline V gene are SGHVS and FNYEAQ. Between the trimmed V and J ends, which lost 1 base and 11 bases, there was a span of 18 bases. The CDR3 extends over 15 amino acids.

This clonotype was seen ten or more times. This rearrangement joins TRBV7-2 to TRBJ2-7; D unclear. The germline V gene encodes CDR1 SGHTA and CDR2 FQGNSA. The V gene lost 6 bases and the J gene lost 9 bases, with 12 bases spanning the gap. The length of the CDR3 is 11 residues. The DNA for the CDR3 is TGTGCCAGCAGTGCCCTACGACGGCAGTACTTC. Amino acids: CASSALRRQYF.

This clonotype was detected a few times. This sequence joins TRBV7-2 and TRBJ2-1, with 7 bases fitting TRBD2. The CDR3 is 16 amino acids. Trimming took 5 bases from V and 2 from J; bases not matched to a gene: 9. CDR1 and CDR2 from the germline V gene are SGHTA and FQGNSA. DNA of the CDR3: TGTGCCAGCAGCCTACTTGGAGGGAGGGCCTACAATGAGCAGTTCTTC. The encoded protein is CASSLLGGRAYNEQFF.

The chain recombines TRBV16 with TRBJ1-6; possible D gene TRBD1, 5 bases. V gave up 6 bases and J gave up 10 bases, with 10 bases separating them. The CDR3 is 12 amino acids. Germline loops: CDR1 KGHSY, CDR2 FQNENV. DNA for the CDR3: TGTGCCAGCAGACAGGCCACCTCACCCCTCCACTTT. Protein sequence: CASRQATSPLHF.

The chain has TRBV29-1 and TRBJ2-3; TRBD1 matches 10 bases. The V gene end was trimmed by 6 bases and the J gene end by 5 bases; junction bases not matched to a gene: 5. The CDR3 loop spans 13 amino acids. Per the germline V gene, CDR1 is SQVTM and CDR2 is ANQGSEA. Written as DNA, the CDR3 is TGCAGCGTACGACAGGGGGCGAGAGATACGCAGTATTTT. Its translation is CSVRQGARDTQYF.

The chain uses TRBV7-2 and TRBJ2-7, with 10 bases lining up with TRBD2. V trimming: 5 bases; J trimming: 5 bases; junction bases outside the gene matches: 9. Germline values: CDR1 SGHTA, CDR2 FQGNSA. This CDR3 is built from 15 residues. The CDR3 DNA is TGTGCCAGCAGCATTAGCGGGGGGACCGTTAACGAGCAGTACTTC. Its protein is CASSISGGTVNEQYF. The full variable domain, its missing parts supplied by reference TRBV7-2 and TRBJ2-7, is GAGVSQSPSNKVTEKGKDVELRCDPISGHTALYWYRQSLGQGLEFLIYFQGNSAPDKSGLPSDRFSAERTGGSVSTLTIQRTQQEDSAVYLCASSISGGTVNEQYFGPGTRLTVT.

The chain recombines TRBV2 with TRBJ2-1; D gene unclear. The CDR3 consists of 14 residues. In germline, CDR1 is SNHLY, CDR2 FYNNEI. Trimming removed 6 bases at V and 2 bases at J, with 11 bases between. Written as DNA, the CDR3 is TGTGCCAGCAGCAAGAGCGCCACCTACAATGAGCAGTTCTTC. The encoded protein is CASSKSATYNEQFF. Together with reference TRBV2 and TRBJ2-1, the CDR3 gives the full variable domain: EPEVTQTPSHQVTQMGQEVILRCVPISNHLYFYWYRQILGQKVEFLVSFYNNEISEKSEIFDDQFSVERPDGSNFTLKIRSTKLEDSAMYFCASSKSATYNEQFFGPGTRLTVL.

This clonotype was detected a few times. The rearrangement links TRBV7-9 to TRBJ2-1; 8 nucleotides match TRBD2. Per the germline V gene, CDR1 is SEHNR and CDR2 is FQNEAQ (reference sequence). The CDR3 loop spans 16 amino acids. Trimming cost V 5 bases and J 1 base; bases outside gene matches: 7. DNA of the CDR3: TGTGCCAGCAGCCGACCGGGGGGGCATTCCTACAATGAGCAGTTCTTC. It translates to CASSRPGGHSYNEQFF. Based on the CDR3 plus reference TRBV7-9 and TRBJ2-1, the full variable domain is DTGVSQNPRHKITKRGQNVTFRCDPISEHNRLYWYRQTLGQGPEFLTYFQNEAQLEKSRLLSDRFSAERPKGSFSTLEIQRTEQGDSAMYLCASSRPGGHSYNEQFFGPGTRLTVL.

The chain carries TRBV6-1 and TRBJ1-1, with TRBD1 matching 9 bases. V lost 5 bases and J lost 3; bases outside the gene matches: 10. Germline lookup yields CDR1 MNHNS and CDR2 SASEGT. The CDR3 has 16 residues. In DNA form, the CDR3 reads TGTGCCAGCAGTCGAAACCCGGGACAGGGAGACACTGAAGCTTTCTTT. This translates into CASSRNPGQGDTEAFF.

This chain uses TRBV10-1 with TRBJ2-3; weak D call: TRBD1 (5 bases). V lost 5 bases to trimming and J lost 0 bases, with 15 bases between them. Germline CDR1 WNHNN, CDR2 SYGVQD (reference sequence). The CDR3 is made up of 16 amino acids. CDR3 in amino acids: CASSNPTASSTDTQYF. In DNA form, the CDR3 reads TGCGCCAGCAGTAACCCGACAGCGTCTAGCACAGATACGCAGTATTTT.

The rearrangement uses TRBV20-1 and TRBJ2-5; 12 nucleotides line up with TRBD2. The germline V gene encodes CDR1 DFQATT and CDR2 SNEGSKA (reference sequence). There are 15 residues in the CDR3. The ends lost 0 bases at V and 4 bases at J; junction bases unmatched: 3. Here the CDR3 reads CSARDLAGGAETQYF. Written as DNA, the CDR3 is TGCAGTGCTAGAGATCTAGCGGGAGGGGCAGAGACCCAGTACTTC.

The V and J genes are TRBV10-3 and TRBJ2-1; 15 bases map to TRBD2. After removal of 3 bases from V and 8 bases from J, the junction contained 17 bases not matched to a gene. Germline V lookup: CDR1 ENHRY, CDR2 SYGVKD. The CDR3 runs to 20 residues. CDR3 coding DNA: TGTGCCATCAGTGACCCACGAGGACTAGCGGGAGGGCGGGGGGGGGATGAGCAGTTCTTC. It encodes CAISDPRGLAGGRGGDEQFF.

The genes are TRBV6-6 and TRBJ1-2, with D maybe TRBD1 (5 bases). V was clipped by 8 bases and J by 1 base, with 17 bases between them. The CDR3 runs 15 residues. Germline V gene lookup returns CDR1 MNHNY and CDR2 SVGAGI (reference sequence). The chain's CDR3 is CASHLGGDINYGYTF. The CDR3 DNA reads TGTGCCAGCCACCTTGGAGGGGATATTAACTATGGCTACACCTTC.

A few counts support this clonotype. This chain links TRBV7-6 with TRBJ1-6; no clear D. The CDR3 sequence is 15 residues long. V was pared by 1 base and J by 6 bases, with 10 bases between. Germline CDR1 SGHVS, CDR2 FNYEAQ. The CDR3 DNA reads TGTGCCAGCAGCTTAGGGGCAGCCGCTAATTCACCCCTCCACTTT. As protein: CASSLGAAANSPLHF.

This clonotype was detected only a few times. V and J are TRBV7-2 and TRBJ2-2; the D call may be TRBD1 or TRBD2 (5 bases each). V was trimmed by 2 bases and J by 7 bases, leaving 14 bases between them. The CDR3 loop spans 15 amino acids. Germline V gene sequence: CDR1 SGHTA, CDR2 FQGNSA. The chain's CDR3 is CASSLKYHGGGELFF. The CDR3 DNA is TGTGCCAGCAGCTTAAAATACCATGGGGGCGGGGAGCTGTTTTTT.

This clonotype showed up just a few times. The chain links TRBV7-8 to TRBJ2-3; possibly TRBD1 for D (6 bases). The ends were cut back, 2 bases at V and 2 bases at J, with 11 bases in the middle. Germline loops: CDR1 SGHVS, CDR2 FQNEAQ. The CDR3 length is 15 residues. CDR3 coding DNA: TGTGCCAGCAGCTTAATGGGGGCGGTCACAGATACGCAGTATTTT. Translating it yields CASSLMGAVTDTQYF.

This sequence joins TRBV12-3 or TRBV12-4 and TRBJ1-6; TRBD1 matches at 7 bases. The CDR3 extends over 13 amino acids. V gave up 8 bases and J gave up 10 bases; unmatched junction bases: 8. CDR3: CASGNRGVSPLHF. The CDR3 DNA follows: TGTGCCAGCGGGAACAGGGGAGTCTCACCCCTCCACTTT.

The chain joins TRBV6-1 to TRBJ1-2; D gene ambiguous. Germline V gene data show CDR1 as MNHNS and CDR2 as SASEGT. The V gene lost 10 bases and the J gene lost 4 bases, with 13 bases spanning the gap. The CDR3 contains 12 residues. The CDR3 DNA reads TGTGCCACCACGACGTTGATCTATGGCTACACCTTC. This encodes CATTTLIYGYTF.

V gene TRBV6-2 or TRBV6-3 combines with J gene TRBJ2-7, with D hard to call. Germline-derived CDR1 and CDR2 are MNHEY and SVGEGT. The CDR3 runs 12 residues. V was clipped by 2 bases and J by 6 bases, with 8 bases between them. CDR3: CASSYPNFEQYF. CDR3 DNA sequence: TGTGCCAGCAGTTACCCCAATTTCGAGCAGTACTTC.

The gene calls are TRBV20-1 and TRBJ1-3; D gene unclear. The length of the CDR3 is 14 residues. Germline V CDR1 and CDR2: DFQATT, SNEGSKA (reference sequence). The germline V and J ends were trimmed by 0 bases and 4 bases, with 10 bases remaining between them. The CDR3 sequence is CSAREPRSGNTIYF. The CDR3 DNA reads TGCAGTGCTAGAGAACCCAGGTCCGGAAACACCATATATTTT.

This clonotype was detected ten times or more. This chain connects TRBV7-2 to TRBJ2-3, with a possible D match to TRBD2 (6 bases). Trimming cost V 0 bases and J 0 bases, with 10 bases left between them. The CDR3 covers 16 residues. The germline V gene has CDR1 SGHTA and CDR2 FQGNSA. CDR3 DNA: TGTGCCAGCAGCTTAGCAGGGACTGCTAGCACAGATACGCAGTATTTT. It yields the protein CASSLAGTASTDTQYF.

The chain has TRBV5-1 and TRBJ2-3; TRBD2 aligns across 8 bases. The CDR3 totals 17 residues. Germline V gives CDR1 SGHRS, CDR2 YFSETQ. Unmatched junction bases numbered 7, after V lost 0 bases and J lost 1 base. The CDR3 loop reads CASSLAYVSGGTDTQYF. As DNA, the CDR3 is TGCGCCAGCAGCTTGGCCTACGTTAGCGGGGGCACAGATACGCAGTATTTT. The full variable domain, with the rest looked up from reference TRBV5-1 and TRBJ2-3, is KAGVTQTPRYLIKTRGQQVTLSCSPISGHRSVSWYQQTPGQGLQFLFEYFSETQRNKGNFPGRFSGRQFSNSRSEMNVSTLELGDSALYLCASSLAYVSGGTDTQYFGPGTRLTVL.